The 28 T cell receptor beta chains reported below all come from one sample, sequenced in a study of CD8 T cells in Susac syndrome. RNA amounts of roughly 0.45 to 1 ug underwent reverse transcription with random hexamers. TCRdb re-called the immunoSEQ multiplex PCR reads with MiXCR, one entry per CDR3 protein. Here the sample spans approximately 120,000 distinct CDR3 sequences, roughly 95% being singletons. The sample was CD4+ T cells from PBMCs. These receptors all come from a human donor in good health.

A single count supports this clonotype. CDR3 sequence (DNA): TGTGCCAGCAAGAGGGAAGCCCTCGGGGATCAGCCCCAGCATTTT. Its translation is CASKREALGDQPQHF. The chain joins TRBV2 to TRBJ1-5; D not resolved. The V gene's germline CDR1 is SNHLY and CDR2 FYNNEI. CDR3 length: 15 amino acids. Trimming cost V 7 bases and J 5 bases, with 18 bases left between them.

The J gene is TRBJ2-2, the V gene TRBV25-1, with D unresolved. The germline gives CDR1 MGHDK, CDR2 SYGVNS. There are 13 residues in the CDR3. The ends were cut back, 4 bases at V and 6 bases at J, with 9 bases in the middle. CDR3 sequence reads: CASSGVVPGELFF. In DNA form, the CDR3 reads TGTGCCAGCAGTGGGGTGGTTCCCGGGGAGCTGTTTTTT.

This clonotype was seen only once. The chain couples TRBV12-3 or TRBV12-4 to TRBJ1-3; 8 positions match TRBD1. The CDR3 sequence is 14 residues long. Losses at the gene ends were 7 bases for V and 4 bases for J; bases not matched to a gene: 6. The CDR3: CASTQGARGNTIYF. In DNA form, the CDR3 reads TGTGCCAGCACCCAGGGGGCGCGGGGAAACACCATATATTTT.

The J gene is TRBJ1-3, the V gene TRBV27, with 9 nucleotides matching TRBD1. CDR3 length: 14 amino acids. Germline lookup yields CDR1 MNHEY and CDR2 SMNVEV (reference sequence). V shed 2 bases and J 8 bases; nucleotides not matched to a gene: 4. The CDR3: CASSLRGQGHTIYF. The CDR3 nucleotides are TGTGCCAGCAGTTTAAGGGGACAGGGACACACCATATATTTT.

The chain combines TRBV5-1 with TRBJ1-1; maybe TRBD1 (5 bases). CDR1 SGHRS and CDR2 YFSETQ come from the germline V gene. The CDR3 consists of 16 residues. The V and J ends lost 3 bases and 10 bases respectively, with 25 bases between them. CDR3 residues: CASSSPRGEFGTGAFF. The CDR3 DNA reads as TGCGCCAGCAGCTCCCCGCGGGGGGAGTTCGGTACGGGAGCTTTCTTT.

The chain uses TRBV27 and TRBJ2-7, with 11 bases aligning to TRBD2. The trim removed 4 bases at V and 1 base at J, leaving 6 bases unmatched. CDR3 size: 16 residues. CDR1 and CDR2 from the germline V gene are MNHEY and SMNVEV (reference sequence). In DNA form, the CDR3 reads TGTGCCAGCAGTTCGCCACGACTAGCGGGATCCTACGAGCAGTACTTC. Translation: CASSSPRLAGSYEQYF.

The chain uses TRBV18 and TRBJ2-7; 7 nucleotides line up with TRBD2. With V trimmed by 2 bases and J by 0 bases, 7 bases remained unmatched. This CDR3 spans 16 amino acids. Germline V gene sequence: CDR1 KGHSH, CDR2 LQKENI. CDR3 in amino acids: CASSPGPAGPSYEQYF. In DNA, the CDR3 is TGTGCCAGCTCACCAGGGCCAGCGGGACCCTCCTACGAGCAGTACTTC.

This clonotype was counted between two and nine times. J is TRBJ2-5 and V is TRBV6-6; D perhaps matches TRBD1 (6 bases). This CDR3 spans 14 amino acids. The V and J ends lost 0 bases and 4 bases respectively, with 9 bases between them. Germline V CDR1 and CDR2: MNHNY, SVGAGI (reference sequence). CDR3 loop: CASSYSGAGETQYF. Here the CDR3 DNA reads TGTGCCAGCAGTTACTCGGGGGCTGGAGAGACCCAGTACTTC.

The V and J genes are TRBV29-1 and TRBJ2-3; D not resolved. Germline values: CDR1 SQVTM, CDR2 ANQGSEA. The CDR3 length is 11 residues. Trimming took 4 bases from V and 3 from J, leaving 5 bases between them. CDR3 sequence (DNA): TGCAGCGTTGCAGAAACAGATACGCAGTATTTT. Translation: CSVAETDTQYF.

This chain connects TRBV12-3 or TRBV12-4 to TRBJ2-1; possibly TRBD2 for D (5 bases). This CDR3 spans 14 amino acids. The V gene lost 5 bases and the J gene lost 4 bases, with 12 bases spanning the gap. Written as DNA, the CDR3 is TGTGCCAGCAGTCAGCGGAAGGATTACAATGAGCAGTTCTTC. This encodes CASSQRKDYNEQFF.

The rearrangement links TRBV5-1 to TRBJ1-2; D is perhaps TRBD1 (5 bases). The CDR3 contains 14 residues. Trimming took 4 bases from V and 1 from J, leaving 11 bases between them. CDR1 is SGHRS, CDR2 YFSETQ, per germline. CDR3 residues: CASSRGEVNYGYTF. The CDR3 coding sequence is TGCGCCAGCAGCAGAGGGGAGGTTAACTATGGCTACACCTTC.

This clonotype was detected only once. The chain links TRBV3-1 to TRBJ2-1; no definite D call. CDR3 length: 14 amino acids. Trimming removed 2 bases from V and 5 bases from J, with 10 bases in between. CDR1 and CDR2 from the germline V gene are LGHDT and YNNKEL (reference sequence). CDR3 region: CASSQRSQHNEQFF. The CDR3 nucleotides are TGTGCCAGCAGCCAAAGGTCTCAGCACAATGAGCAGTTCTTC.

The chain combines TRBV7-6 with TRBJ2-3; possible D gene TRBD2, 5 bases. CDR1 is SGHVS, CDR2 FNYEAQ, per germline. Deletions cut 1 base from V and 1 base from J, with 12 bases between. There are 16 residues in the CDR3. The CDR3 is CASSLVTGKGTDTQYF. CDR3 nucleotide sequence: TGTGCCAGCAGCTTAGTCACCGGGAAAGGCACAGATACGCAGTATTTT.

This chain uses TRBV3-1 with TRBJ2-1, with unresolved D. The V end lost 3 bases, the J end lost 13 bases, and 16 bases lay between the germline ends. The CDR3 sequence is 13 residues long. CDR1 is LGHDT and CDR2 is YNNKEL in the germline V gene (reference sequence). The CDR3 is CASSHAGRWGQFF. CDR3 nucleotide sequence: TGTGCCAGCAGCCATGCCGGAAGGTGGGGTCAGTTCTTC.

V usage is TRBV3-1 and J usage is TRBJ2-2; TRBD2 agrees at 13 bases. The CDR3 totals 17 residues. Germline V lookup: CDR1 LGHDT, CDR2 YNNKEL (reference sequence). The trim removed 3 bases at V and 5 bases at J, leaving 6 bases unmatched. The CDR3 DNA is TGTGCCAGCAGCCATTTTAGGGGACTAGCGGGAACCGGGGAGCTGTTTTTT. This codes for CASSHFRGLAGTGELFF.

This chain links TRBV3-1 with TRBJ1-2; tentative D call: TRBD1 (5 bases). The CDR3 contains 13 residues. The germline V gene has CDR1 LGHDT and CDR2 YNNKEL (reference sequence). Trimming removed 6 bases at V and 7 bases at J, with 15 bases between. The CDR3 bases are TGTGCCAGCAGGAGGGACTTAGCGGCTGGCTACACCTTC. Amino acid sequence: CASRRDLAAGYTF.

CDR3 protein: CASSIPGLAGIEQYF. CDR3 DNA sequence: TGTGCCAGCAGCATCCCGGGACTAGCGGGGATAGAGCAGTACTTC. The chain couples TRBV2 to TRBJ2-7, with 13 positions matching TRBD2. Germline V gives CDR1 SNHLY, CDR2 FYNNEI. The CDR3 sequence is 15 residues long. Germline trimming cut 6 bases from V and 7 bases from J; bases unmatched to any gene: 9.

In this sample, this clonotype turned up once. The chain has TRBV12-3 or TRBV12-4 and TRBJ2-5; no firm D call. Trimming took off 6 bases at V and 5 bases at J, with 10 bases between the two ends. This CDR3 is 12 amino acids long. In DNA, the CDR3 is TGTGCCAGCAGCCCTTCCCGTGAGACCCAGTACTTC. This sequence encodes CASSPSRETQYF.

This chain links TRBV5-1 with TRBJ2-5, with D perhaps matching TRBD1 (5 bases). V gave up 3 bases and J gave up 5 bases, with 20 bases separating them. This CDR3 comprises 16 residues. CDR1 is SGHRS and CDR2 is YFSETQ in the germline V gene. CDR3 region: CASSWSRQWGRETQYF. CDR3 coding DNA: TGCGCCAGCAGCTGGTCACGACAGTGGGGCCGGGAGACCCAGTACTTC.

The chain employs TRBV4-3 and TRBJ2-2; weak D call: TRBD1 (5 bases). Deletions cut 0 bases from V and 4 bases from J, with 12 bases between. Germline V gene sequence: CDR1 LGHNA, CDR2 YSLEER. The CDR3 spans 16 residues. The CDR3 DNA reads as TGCGCCAGCAGCCAAGAGGGGCAGGTGATCACCGGGGAGCTGTTTTTT. Protein: CASSQEGQVITGELFF.

V and J are TRBV20-1 and TRBJ2-7; 7 nucleotides match TRBD1. The CDR3 is made up of 14 amino acids. The germline gives CDR1 DFQATT, CDR2 SNEGSKA (reference sequence). The V gene end was trimmed by 5 bases and the J gene end by 2 bases; junction bases not matched to a gene: 9. This CDR3 is CSARQGSPPYEQYF. The CDR3 DNA sequence: TGCAGTGCTCGACAGGGTTCACCCCCCTACGAGCAGTACTTC.

The rearrangement links TRBV7-6 to TRBJ1-1; D is perhaps TRBD1 (6 bases). Germline-derived CDR1 and CDR2 are SGHVS and FNYEAQ. The CDR3 runs to 16 residues. Trimming took 6 bases from V and 1 from J, leaving 18 bases between them. The chain's CDR3 is CASRGSRGGRNTEAFF. The CDR3 bases are TGTGCCAGCAGGGGGTCGAGAGGGGGGAGGAACACTGAAGCTTTCTTT.

This clonotype was detected only once. The chain combines TRBV3-1 with TRBJ1-1; 7 bases are a match to TRBD1. The length of the CDR3 is 13 residues. Germline assignment: CDR1 LGHDT and CDR2 YNNKEL (reference sequence). Trimming took 2 bases from V and 6 from J; bases not matched to a gene: 3. CDR3 nucleotides: TGTGCCAGCAGCCAATCAGGGGGGCCTGAAGCTTTCTTT. Translating it yields CASSQSGGPEAFF.

This clonotype was detected a few times. CDR3 bases: TGTGCCAGTAGTATAGGCACGGTGAACACCGGGGAGCTGTTTTTT. It is translated as CASSIGTVNTGELFF. The gene calls are TRBV19 and TRBJ2-2; D gene uncertain. Germline values: CDR1 LNHDA, CDR2 SQIVND (reference sequence). The V gene lost 1 base and the J gene lost 1 base, with 7 bases spanning the gap. This CDR3 has 15 residues.

This clonotype has only a few counts. The rearrangement joins TRBV29-1 to TRBJ2-1; D not resolved. V lost 3 bases to trimming and J lost 6 bases, with 15 bases between them. The CDR3 length is 14 residues. Germline CDR1 is SQVTM and CDR2 is ANQGSEA. The CDR3 DNA is TGCAGCGTTGATCAACTCGCCGGAATCAATGAGCAGTTCTTC. Translating it yields CSVDQLAGINEQFF.

The chain links TRBV29-1 to TRBJ2-3; possible D gene TRBD2, 6 bases. The CDR3 loop spans 14 amino acids. Deletions cut 6 bases from V and 6 bases from J, with 19 bases between. From germline, CDR1 is SQVTM and CDR2 ANQGSEA. The CDR3 is CSVAPAAGMDTQYF. The DNA for the CDR3 is TGCAGCGTCGCCCCAGCGGCGGGGATGGATACGCAGTATTTT.

V is TRBV6-1 and J is TRBJ1-3; D unresolved. V lost 3 bases and J lost 0, with 6 bases in between. Germline CDR1 reads MNHNS; CDR2 reads SASEGT. The CDR3 is made up of 14 amino acids. This chain's CDR3 is CASSDGRSGNTIYF. DNA of the CDR3: TGTGCCAGCAGTGACGGACGCTCTGGAAACACCATATATTTT.

This clonotype has a single count. V gene TRBV3-1 combines with J gene TRBJ1-1; TRBD1 is a possible D gene (5 bases). The CDR3 contains 16 residues. V lost 6 bases to trimming and J lost 6 bases, with 23 bases between them. Germline assignment: CDR1 LGHDT and CDR2 YNNKEL (reference sequence). In DNA, the CDR3 is TGTGCCAGCAGTTTGGGACTTCCTCGGGTGGGCCCTGAAGCTTTCTTT. Translated: CASSLGLPRVGPEAFF.